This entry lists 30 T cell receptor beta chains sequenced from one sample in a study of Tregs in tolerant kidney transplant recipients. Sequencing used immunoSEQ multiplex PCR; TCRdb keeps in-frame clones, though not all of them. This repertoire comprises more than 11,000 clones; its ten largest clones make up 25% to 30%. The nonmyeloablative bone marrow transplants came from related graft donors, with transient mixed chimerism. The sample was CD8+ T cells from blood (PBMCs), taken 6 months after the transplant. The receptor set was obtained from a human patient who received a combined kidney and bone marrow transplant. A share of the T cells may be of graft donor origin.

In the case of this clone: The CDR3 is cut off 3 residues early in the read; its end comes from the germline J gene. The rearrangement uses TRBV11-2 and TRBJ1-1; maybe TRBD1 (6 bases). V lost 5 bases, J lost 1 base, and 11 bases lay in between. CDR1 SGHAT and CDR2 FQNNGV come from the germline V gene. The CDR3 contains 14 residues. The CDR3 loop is CASSTWTANTEAFF. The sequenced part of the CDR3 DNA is TGTGCCAGCAGCACGTGGACAGCGAACACTGAA.

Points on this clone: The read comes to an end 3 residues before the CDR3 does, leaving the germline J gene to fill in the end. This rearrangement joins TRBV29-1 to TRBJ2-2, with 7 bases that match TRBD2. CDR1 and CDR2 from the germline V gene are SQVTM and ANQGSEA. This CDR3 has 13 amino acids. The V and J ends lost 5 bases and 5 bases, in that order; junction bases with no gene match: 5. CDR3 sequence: CSVWGGETGELFF. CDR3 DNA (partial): TGCAGCGTTTGGGGGGGGGAGACCGGGGAG.

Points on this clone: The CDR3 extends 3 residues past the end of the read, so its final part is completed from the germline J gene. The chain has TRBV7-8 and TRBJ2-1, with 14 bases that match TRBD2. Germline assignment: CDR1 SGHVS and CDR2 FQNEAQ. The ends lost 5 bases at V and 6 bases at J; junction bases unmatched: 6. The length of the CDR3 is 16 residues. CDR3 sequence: CASSTGLAGALNEQFF. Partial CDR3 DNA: TGTGCCAGCAGCACGGGACTAGCGGGGGCCCTCAATGAG. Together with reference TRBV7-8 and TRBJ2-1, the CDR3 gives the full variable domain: GAGVSQSPRYKVAKRGQDVALRCDPISGHVSLFWYQQALGQGPEFLTYFQNEAQLDKSGLPSDRFFAERPEGSVSTLKIQRTQQEDSAVYLCASSTGLAGALNEQFFGPGTRLTVL.

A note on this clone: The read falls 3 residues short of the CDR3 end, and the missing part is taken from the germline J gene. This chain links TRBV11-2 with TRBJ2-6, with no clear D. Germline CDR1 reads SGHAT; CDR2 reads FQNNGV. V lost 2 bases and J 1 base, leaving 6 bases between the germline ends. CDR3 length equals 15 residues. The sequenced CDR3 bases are TGTGCCAGCAGCTTACGGTATTCTGGGGCCAACGTC. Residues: CASSLRYSGANV. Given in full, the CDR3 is CASSLRYSGANVLTF.

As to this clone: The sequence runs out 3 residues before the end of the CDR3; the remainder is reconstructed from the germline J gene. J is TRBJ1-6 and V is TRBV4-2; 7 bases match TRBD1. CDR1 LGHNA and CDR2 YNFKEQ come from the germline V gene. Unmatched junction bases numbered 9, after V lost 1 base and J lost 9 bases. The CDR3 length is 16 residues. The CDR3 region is CASSQVIFGQVSPLHF. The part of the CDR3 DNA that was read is TGTGCCAGCAGCCAAGTTATATTCGGACAGGTTTCACCC.

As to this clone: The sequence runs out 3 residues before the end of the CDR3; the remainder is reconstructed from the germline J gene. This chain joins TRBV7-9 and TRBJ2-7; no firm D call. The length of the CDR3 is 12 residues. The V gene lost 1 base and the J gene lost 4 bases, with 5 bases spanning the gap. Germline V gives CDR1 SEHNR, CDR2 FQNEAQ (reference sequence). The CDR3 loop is CASSLVLYEQYF. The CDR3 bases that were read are TGTGCCAGCAGCTTAGTCCTGTACGAG.

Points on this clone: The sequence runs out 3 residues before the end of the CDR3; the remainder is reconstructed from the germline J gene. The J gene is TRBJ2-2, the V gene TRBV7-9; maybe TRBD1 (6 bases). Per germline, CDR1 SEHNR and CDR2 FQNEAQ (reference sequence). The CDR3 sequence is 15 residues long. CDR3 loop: CASSPQGQGNEKLFF. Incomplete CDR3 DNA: TGTGCCAGCAGCCCACAGGGACAAGGGAATGAAAAG. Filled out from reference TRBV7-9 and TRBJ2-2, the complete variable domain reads DTGVSQNPRHKITKRGQNVTFRCDPISEHNRLYWYRQTLGQGPEFLTYFQNEAQLEKSRLLSDRFSAERPKGSFSTLEIQRTEQGDSAMYLCASSPQGQGNEKLFFGEGSRLTVL.

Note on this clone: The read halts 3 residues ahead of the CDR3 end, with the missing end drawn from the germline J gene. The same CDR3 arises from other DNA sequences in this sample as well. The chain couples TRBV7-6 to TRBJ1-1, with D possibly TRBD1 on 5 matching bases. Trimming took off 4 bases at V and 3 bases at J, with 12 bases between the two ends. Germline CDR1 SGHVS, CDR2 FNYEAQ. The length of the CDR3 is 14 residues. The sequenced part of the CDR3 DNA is TGTGCCAGCAGCTCCCGACAGACCTACACTGAA. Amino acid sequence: CASSSRQTYTE. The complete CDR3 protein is CASSSRQTYTEAFF.

The sequenced CDR3 bases are TGCAGCGTTGTTACCCTCCCTACTAGCGGGGGCACAGATACG. Protein: CSVVTLPTSGGTDT. The entire CDR3 sequence reads CSVVTLPTSGGTDTQYF. The J gene is TRBJ2-3, the V gene TRBV29-1; 10 bases map to TRBD2. The read ends 3 residues early relative to the CDR3; the germline J gene fills the gap. Germline V gene sequence: CDR1 SQVTM, CDR2 ANQGSEA. The ends lost 4 bases at V and 1 base at J; junction bases unmatched: 11. The CDR3 has 17 residues.

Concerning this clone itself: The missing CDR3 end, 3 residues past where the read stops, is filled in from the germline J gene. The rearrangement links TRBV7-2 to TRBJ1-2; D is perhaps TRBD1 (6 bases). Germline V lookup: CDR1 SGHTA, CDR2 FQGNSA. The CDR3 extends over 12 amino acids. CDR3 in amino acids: CASRDSYNEYTF. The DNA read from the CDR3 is TGTGCCAGCAGGGACAGCTACAATGAG.

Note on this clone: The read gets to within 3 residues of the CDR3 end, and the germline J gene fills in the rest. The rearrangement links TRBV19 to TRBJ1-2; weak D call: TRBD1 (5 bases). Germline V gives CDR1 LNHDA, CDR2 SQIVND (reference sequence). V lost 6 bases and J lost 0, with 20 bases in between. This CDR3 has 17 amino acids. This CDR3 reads CASSESGWGEANYGYTF. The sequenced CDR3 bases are TGTGCCAGTAGCGAATCCGGATGGGGGGAAGCTAACTATGGC.

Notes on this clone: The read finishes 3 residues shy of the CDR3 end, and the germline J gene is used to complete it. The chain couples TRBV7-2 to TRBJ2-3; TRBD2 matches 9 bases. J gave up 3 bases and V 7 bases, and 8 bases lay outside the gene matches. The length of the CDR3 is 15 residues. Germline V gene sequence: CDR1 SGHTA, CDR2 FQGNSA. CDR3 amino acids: CASTLAGGQTDTQYF. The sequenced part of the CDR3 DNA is TGTGCCAGCACACTGGCGGGGGGGCAAACAGATACG.

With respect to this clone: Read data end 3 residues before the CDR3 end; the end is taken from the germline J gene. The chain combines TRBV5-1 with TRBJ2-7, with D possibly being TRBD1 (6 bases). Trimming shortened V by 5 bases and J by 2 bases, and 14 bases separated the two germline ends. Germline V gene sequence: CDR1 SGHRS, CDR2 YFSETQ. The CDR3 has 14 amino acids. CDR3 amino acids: CASSSSGTPYEQYF. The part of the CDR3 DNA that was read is TGCGCCAGCAGTTCCTCCGGGACACCCTACGAG.

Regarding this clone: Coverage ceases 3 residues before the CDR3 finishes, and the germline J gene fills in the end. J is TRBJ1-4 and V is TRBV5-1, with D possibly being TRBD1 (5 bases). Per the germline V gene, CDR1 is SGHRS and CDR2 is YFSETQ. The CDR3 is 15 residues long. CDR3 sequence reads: CASSAVSSGANVLFF. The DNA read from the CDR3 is TGCGCCAGCAGCGCGGTCAGCTCTGGGGCCAACGTA.

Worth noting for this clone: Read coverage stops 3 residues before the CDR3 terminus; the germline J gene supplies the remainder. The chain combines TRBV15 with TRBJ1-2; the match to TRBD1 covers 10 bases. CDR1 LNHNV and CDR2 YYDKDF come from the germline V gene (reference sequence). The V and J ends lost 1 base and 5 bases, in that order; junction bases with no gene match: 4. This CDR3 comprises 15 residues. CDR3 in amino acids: CATSRVGQGVYGYTF. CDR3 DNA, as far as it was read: TGTGCCACCAGCAGAGTCGGACAGGGGGTGTATGGC.

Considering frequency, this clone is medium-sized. The CDR3 loop is CASSLGPNQPQHF. CDR3 DNA (partial): TGTGCCAGCAGCTTAGGGCCGAATCAGCCC. The J gene is TRBJ1-5, the V gene TRBV7-9; D not certain. Read sequence stops 3 residues before the CDR3 end, and the germline J gene provides the missing end. V was pared by 1 base and J by 4 bases, with 5 bases between. The CDR3 runs to 13 residues. Germline CDR1 reads SEHNR; CDR2 reads FQNEAQ (reference sequence).

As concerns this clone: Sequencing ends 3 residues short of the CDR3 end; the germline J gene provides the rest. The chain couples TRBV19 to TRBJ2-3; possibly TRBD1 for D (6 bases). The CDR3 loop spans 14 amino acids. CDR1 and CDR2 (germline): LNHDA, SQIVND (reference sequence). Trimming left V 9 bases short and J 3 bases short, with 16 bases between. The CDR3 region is CASSSVGATDTQYF. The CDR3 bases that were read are TGTGCCAGCAGCAGTGTGGGGGCAACAGATACG. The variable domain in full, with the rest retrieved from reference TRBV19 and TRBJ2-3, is DGGITQSPKYLFRKEGQNVTLSCEQNLNHDAMYWYRQDPGQGLRLIYYSQIVNDFQKGDIAEGYSVSREKKESFPLTVTSAQKNPTAFYLCASSSVGATDTQYFGPGTRLTVL.

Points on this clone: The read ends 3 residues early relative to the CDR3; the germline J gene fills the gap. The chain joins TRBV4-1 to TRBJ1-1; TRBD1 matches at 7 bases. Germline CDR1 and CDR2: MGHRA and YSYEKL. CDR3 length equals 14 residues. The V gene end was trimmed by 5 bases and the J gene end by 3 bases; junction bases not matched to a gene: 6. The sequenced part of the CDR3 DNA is TGCGCCAGCAGCAAGACAGGGCTGGACACTGAA. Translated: CASSKTGLDTE. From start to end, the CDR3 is CASSKTGLDTEAFF.

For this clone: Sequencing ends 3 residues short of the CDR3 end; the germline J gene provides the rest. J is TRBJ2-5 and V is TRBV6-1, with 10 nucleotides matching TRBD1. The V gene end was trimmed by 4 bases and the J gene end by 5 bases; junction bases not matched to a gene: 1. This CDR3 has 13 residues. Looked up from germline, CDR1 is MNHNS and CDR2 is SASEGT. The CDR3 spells CASSGTGGETQYF. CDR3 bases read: TGTGCCAGCAGTGGGACAGGGGGTGAGACC.

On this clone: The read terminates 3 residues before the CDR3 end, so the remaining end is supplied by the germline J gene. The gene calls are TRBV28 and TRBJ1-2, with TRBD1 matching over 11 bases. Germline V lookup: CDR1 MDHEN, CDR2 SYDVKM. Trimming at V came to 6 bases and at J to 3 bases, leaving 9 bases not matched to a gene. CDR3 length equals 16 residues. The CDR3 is CASSPGTGGDYYGYTF. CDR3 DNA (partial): TGTGCCAGCAGCCCAGGGACAGGGGGGGATTACTATGGC.

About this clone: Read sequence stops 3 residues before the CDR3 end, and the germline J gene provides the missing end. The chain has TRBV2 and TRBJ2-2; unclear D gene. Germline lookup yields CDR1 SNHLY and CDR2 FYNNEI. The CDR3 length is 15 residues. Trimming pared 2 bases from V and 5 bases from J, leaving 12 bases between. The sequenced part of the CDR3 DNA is TGTGCCAGCAGTGAATATGGCAGTTGGACCGGGGAG. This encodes CASSEYGSWTGE. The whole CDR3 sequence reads CASSEYGSWTGELFF.

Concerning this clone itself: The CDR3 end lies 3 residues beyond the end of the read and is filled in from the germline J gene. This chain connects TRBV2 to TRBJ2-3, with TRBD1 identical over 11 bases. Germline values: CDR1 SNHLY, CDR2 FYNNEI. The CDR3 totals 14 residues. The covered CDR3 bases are TGTGCCAGCAGGGGGACAGGGGGTAATCAGCCG. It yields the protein CASRGTGGNQP. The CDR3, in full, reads CASRGTGGNQPQYF.

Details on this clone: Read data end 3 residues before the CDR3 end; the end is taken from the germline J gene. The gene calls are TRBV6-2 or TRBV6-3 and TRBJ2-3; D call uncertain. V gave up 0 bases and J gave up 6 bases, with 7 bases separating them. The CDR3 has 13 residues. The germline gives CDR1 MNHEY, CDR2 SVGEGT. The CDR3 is CASSYSIQDTQYF. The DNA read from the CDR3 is TGTGCCAGCAGTTACTCGATCCAGGATACG.

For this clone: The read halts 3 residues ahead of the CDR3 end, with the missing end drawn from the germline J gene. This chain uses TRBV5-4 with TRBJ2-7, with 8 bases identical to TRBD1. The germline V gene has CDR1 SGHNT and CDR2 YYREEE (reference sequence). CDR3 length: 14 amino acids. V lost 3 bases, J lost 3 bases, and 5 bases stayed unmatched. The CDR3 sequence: CASSSQTGVYEQYF. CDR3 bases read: TGTGCCAGCAGCTCCCAGACAGGGGTCTACGAG.

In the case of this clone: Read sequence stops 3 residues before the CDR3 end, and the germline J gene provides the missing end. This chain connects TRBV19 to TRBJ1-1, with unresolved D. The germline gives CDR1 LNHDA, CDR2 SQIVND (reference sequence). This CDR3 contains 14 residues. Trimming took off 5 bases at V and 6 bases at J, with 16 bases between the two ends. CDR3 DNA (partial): TGTGCCAGTAGTCCCGTTCCCCCCAGGCCTGAA. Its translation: CASSPVPPRPE. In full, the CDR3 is CASSPVPPRPEAFF.

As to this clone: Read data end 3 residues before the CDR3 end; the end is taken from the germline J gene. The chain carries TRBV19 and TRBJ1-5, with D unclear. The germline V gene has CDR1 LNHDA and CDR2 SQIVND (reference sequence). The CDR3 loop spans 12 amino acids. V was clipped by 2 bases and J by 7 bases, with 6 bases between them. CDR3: CASSISGQPQHF. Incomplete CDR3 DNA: TGTGCCAGTAGTATAAGCGGGCAGCCC.

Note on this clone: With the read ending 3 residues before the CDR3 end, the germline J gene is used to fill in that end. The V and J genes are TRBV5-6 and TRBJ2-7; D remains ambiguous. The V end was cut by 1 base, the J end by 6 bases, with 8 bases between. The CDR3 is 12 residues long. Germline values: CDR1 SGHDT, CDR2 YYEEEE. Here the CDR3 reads CASSLFRVEQYF. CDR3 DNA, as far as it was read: TGTGCCAGCAGCTTGTTTCGGGTCGAG. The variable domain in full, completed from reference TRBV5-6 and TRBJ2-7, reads DAGVTQSPTHLIKTRGQQVTLRCSPKSGHDTVSWYQQALGQGPQFIFQYYEEEERQRGNFPDRFSGHQFPNYSSELNVNALLLGDSALYLCASSLFRVEQYFGPGTRLTVT.

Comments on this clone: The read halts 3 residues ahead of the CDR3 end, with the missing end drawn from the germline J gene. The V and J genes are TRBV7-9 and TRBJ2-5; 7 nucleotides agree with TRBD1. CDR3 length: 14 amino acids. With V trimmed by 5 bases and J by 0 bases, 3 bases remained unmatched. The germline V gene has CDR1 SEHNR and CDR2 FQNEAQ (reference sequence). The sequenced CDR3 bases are TGTGCCAGCAGCCCGGACAGGAACCAAGAGACC. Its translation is CASSPDRNQET. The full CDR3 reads CASSPDRNQETQYF.

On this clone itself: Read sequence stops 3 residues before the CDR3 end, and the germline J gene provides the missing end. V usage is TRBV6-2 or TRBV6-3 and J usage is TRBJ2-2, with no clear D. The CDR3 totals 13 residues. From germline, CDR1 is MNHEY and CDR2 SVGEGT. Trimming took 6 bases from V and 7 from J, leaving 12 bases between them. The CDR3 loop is CASRPTWLGELFF. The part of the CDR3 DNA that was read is TGTGCCAGCAGACCGACTTGGCTCGGGGAG.

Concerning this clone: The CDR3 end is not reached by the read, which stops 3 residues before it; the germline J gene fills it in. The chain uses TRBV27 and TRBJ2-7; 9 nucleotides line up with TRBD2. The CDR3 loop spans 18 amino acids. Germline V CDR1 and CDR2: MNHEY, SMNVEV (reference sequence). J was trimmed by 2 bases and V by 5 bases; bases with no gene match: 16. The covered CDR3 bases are TGTGCCAGCAGTCCGAACGTCCTCCTAGCGGGGTCCGCCTACGAG. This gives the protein CASSPNVLLAGSAYE. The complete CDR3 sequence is CASSPNVLLAGSAYEQYF.